This T cell receptor (beta chain) derives from a study of CXCR3-negative and CXCR3-positive naive CD8 T cells. Notes on the study in general: For CXCR3-positive naive cells, TRB CDR3s were more hydrophobic than those of CXCR3-negative naive cells. Memory cells diverged, while naive CXCR3-positive and CXCR3-negative cells had similar TRBV-TRBJ usage.

This clonotype registers medium-sized by frequency. Antigen specificity is unknown. With 250,000 to 350,000 cells each, the CD8+ T cell subsets were individually sorted in triplicate. Naive CD8+ T cells were CD45RO-CCR7+CD27+CD95-. The CDR3 loop spans 16 amino acids. The germline gives CDR1 DFQATT, CDR2 SNEGSKA (reference sequence). The libraries of TRB cDNA were constructed through 5' RACE using UMI labels. With the 5' RACE reads reprocessed, TCRdb shows one record per CDR3 protein and no DNA. Recorded here are approximately 5,800 distinct CDR3 sequences; the top ten clones represent 1.5% to 2%. Sequencing was performed on naive CXCR3- CD8+ T cells from blood. Subset defined: CD45RO-CCR7+CD27+CD95- naive CD8+ T cells lacking CXCR3 (TNR3-). This clonotype originated in a human donor in good health. Some clones in this sample may be carry-over from other donors' samples. The chain couples TRBV20-1 to TRBJ2-1; checking the TCRdb D call of TRBD1 is not possible without DNA. The CDR3 is CSASPRDGLLIHEQFF.